A selection of T cell receptor beta chains follows, all from one sample in a study of blood T cell repertoires in COVID-19. Here immunoSEQ multiplex PCR was the method, and the copy in TCRdb shows in-frame clones only, minus some. The sample gives about 380,000 clones, 85% to 90% of which show up once; 1.2% is in the top ten. Sequencing was carried out using PBMCs or T cells enriched from blood (not recorded which). The receptors were gathered from a woman under 30 who had recovered from COVID-19. The CDR3 runs from the conserved cysteine through the conserved F or W. A D gene is named only where the DNA matches it firmly. The size field is filled for only some rows; it gives once, few, many or a size class.

TRBJ2-3,few,TRBV6-4,TRBD2,TGTGCCAGCAGTGAGAGCGGGGGGGCGGCAGATACGCAGTATTTT,CASSESGGAADTQYF
TRBJ2-7,NA,TRBV11-1,NA,TGTGCCAGCAGCTACCAGGGGGGCGCCTACGAGCAGTACTTC,CASSYQGGAYEQYF
TRBJ2-7,NA,TRBV6-5,TRBD2,TGTGCCAGTTGGGGACTAGCGGGGCCGTACGAGCAGTACTTC,CASWGLAGPYEQYF
TRBJ1-3,NA,TRBV3-1/TRBV3-2,TRBD1,TGTGCCAGCAGCCAAGGCCCGAACAGGGGTCGAAACACCATATATTTT,CASSQGPNRGRNTIYF
TRBJ1-1,NA,TRBV30,NA,TGTGCCTGGATAGTCAGCCCGGGAAGCACTGAAGCTTTCTTT,CAWIVSPGSTEAFF
TRBJ2-5,NA,TRBV19,TRBD1,TGTGCCAGTAGTATAGATGGACAGGGGCAAGAGACCCAGTACTTC,CASSIDGQGQETQYF
TRBJ2-1,NA,TRBV11-2,TRBD1,TGTGCCAGCAGCCTTGCACTGGACAGGCGGGCGGATGAGCAGTTCTTC,CASSLALDRRADEQFF
TRBJ2-7,NA,TRBV11-2,NA,TGTGCCAGCAGCTTAGCTCTCCCTGGGGGCGGGTCCTACGAGCAGTACTTC,CASSLALPGGGSYEQYF
TRBJ2-7,NA,TRBV6-6,NA,TGTGCCAGCAGGGTCGCCGCGGACTCCGCCTACGAGCAGTACTTC,CASRVAADSAYEQYF
TRBJ1-4,NA,TRBV5-4,TRBD1,TGTGCCAGCAGATCTACACTAGGGGGCGATACTGAAAAACTGTTTTTT,CASRSTLGGDTEKLFF
TRBJ2-7,NA,TRBV27,NA,TGTGCCAGCAGACGGGCGTGGGGAGGCTACGAGCAGTACTTC,CASRRAWGGYEQYF
TRBJ2-3,NA,TRBV14,TRBD2,TGTGCCAGCAGCGTGCGGGGGGGCACAGATACGCAGTATTTT,CASSVRGGTDTQYF
TRBJ1-2,NA,TRBV5-1,NA,TGCGCCAGCAGCTTGAAAGGACAAGCAAGCTATGGCTACACCTTC,CASSLKGQASYGYTF
TRBJ1-2,NA,TRBV6-4,NA,TGTGCCAGCAGTGACTCTTCAGCGAATGGCTACACCTTC,CASSDSSANGYTF
TRBJ1-1,NA,TRBV5-1,TRBD1,TGCGCCAGCAGCTTAGGGACAGGGGGGAACACTGAAGCTTTCTTT,CASSLGTGGNTEAFF
TRBJ2-2,once,TRBV5-6,NA,TGTGCCAGCAGCTCATACAGGGTGATCACCGGGGAGCTGTTTTTT,CASSSYRVITGELFF
TRBJ2-2,NA,TRBV7-6,NA,TGTGCCAGCAGCTTAGTCGAGGTTGGCCCAGGGGAGCTGTTTTTT,CASSLVEVGPGELFF
TRBJ1-5,NA,TRBV2,NA,TGTGCCAGCAAAGAGGGTAGTCTACAGCGCTCCCAGCATTTT,CASKEGSLQRSQHF
TRBJ2-1,few,TRBV14,TRBD2,TGTGCCAGCAGCCAACCCACTGGACTAGCGGGGGGGCTATACAATGAGCAGTTCTTC,CASSQPTGLAGGLYNEQFF
TRBJ1-2,NA,TRBV7-7,NA,TGTGCTAGCAGCCCCTGGACGGGGAGGACTGAGGATGGCTACACCTTC,CASSPWTGRTEDGYTF
TRBJ2-2,NA,TRBV6-1,TRBD2,TGTGCCAGCAGTGCCCCACTAGCGGGGGCTTTCACCGGGGAGCTGTTTTTT,CASSAPLAGAFTGELFF
TRBJ1-2,NA,TRBV5-8,TRBD1,TGTGCCAGCAGTTTATGGACAGGGGGAGATGGCTACACCTTC,CASSLWTGGDGYTF
TRBJ1-4,NA,TRBV6-5,NA,TGTGCCAGCAGGTTCAGGGGATCGACTAATGAAAAACTGTTTTTT,CASRFRGSTNEKLFF
TRBJ2-1,NA,TRBV5-4,TRBD2,TGTGCCAGCAGCGCCGTGAAGGGCGGGGGGAGTAATCTAGTTGAGCAGTTCTTC,CASSAVKGGGSNLVEQFF
TRBJ1-1,NA,TRBV10-3,NA,TGTGCCATCCAACAGGGGAACACTGAAGCTTTCTTT,CAIQQGNTEAFF
TRBJ2-7,NA,TRBV27,NA,TGTGCCAGCAGTTCCCTGGGTCAGGGGAGCCACGAGCAGTACTTC,CASSSLGQGSHEQYF
TRBJ1-1,NA,TRBV4-1,NA,TGCGCCAGCAGCCAAGAAGTCGCGATTGAAGCTTTCTTT,CASSQEVAIEAFF
TRBJ2-7,NA,TRBV24-1,NA,TGTGCCACCAGTGAAACTGGCTCCTACGAGCAGTACTTC,CATSETGSYEQYF